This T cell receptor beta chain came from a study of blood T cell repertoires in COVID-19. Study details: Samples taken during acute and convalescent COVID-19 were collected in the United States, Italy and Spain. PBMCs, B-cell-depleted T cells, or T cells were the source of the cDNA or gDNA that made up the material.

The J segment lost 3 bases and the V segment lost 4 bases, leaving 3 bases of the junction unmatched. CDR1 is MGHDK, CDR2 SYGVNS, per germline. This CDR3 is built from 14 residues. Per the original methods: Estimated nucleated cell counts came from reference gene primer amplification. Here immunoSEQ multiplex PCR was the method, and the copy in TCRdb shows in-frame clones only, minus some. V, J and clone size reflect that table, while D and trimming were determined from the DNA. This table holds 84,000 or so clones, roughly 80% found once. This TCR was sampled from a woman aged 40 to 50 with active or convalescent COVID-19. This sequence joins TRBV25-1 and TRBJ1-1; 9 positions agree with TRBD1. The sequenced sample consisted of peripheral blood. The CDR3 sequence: CASSVDRGYTEAFF. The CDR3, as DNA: TGTGCCAGCAGTGTAGACAGGGGGTACACTGAAGCTTTCTTT.